This section outlines one T cell receptor beta chain sequence together with its context. The data originate from a study of blood T cell repertoires in COVID-19. On the study more broadly: The United States, Italy and Spain were the sources of the acute and convalescent COVID-19 samples.

The authors' processing: Cell counts per sample came from amplifying reference gene primers. This table comes from immunoSEQ multiplex PCR, and its TCRdb copy is limited to in-frame clones, with some not included. V, J and clone size reflect that table, while D and trimming were determined from the DNA. The repertoire holds more than 200,000 clones, with around 90% as singletons. Germline CDR1 SGHNT, CDR2 YYREEE (reference sequence). Trimming took 9 bases from V and 5 from J, leaving 8 bases between them. This CDR3 is 10 amino acids long. This rearrangement joins TRBV5-4 to TRBJ2-5; D call uncertain. The sequence was obtained from a human donor in a cohort sampled during active COVID-19. Sequenced sample: peripheral blood. The CDR3 loop reads CAINGETQYF. In DNA, the CDR3 is TGTGCCATCAACGGTGAGACCCAGTACTTC.